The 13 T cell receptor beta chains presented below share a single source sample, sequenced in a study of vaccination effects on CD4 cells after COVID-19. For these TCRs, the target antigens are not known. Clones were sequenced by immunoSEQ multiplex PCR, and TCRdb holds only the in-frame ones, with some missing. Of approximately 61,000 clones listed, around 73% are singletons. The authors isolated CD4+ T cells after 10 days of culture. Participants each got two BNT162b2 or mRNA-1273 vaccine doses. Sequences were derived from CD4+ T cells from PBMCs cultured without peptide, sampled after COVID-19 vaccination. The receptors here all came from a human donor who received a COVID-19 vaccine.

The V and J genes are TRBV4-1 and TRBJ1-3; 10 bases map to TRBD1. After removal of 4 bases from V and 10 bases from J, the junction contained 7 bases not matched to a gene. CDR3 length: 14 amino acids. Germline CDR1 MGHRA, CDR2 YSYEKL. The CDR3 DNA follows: TGCGCCAGCAGCCCATCGGGACAGGGGAGAACCATATATTTT. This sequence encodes CASSPSGQGRTIYF.

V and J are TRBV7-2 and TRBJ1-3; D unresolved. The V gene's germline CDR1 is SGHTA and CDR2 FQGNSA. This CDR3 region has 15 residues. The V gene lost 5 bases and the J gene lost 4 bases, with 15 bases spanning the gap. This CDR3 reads CASSLQRSGGNTIYF. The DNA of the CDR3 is TGTGCCAGCAGCCTACAACGGTCCGGCGGAAACACCATATATTTT.

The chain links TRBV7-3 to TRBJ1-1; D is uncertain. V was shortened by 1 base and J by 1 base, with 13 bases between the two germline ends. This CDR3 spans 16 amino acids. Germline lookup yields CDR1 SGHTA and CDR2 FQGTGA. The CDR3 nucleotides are TGTGCCAGCAGCTTAAGGCCCCCGGGCTCGAACACTGAAGCTTTCTTT. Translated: CASSLRPPGSNTEAFF. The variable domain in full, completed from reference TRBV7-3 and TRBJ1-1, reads GAGVSQTPSNKVTEKGKYVELRCDPISGHTALYWYRQSLGQGPEFLIYFQGTGAADDSGLPNDRFFAVRPEGSVSTLKIQRTERGDSAVYLCASSLRPPGSNTEAFFGQGTRLTVV.

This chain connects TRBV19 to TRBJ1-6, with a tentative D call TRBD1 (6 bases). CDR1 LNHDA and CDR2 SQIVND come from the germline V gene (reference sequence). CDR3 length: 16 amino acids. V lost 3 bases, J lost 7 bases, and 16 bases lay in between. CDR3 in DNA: TGTGCCAGTAGTATTGAGGGGCCGGGGGGCAATTCACCCCTCCACTTT. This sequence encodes CASSIEGPGGNSPLHF.

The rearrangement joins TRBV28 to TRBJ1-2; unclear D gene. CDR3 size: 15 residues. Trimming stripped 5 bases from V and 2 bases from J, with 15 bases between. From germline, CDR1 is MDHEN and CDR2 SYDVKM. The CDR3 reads CASSPPGAWNYGYTF. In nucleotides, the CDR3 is TGTGCCAGCAGTCCCCCCGGCGCATGGAACTATGGCTACACCTTC.

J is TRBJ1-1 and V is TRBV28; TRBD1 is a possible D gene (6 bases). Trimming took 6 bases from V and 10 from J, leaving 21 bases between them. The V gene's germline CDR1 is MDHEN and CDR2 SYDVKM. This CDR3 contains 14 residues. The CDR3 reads CASRPRQAGARAFF. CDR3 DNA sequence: TGTGCCAGCAGACCACGACAGGCTGGGGCTCGAGCTTTCTTT.

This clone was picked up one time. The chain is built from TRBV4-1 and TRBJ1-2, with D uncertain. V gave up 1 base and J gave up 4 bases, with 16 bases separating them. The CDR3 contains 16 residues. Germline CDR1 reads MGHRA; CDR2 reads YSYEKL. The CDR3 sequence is CASSQGAGGFGYGYTF. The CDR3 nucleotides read TGCGCCAGCAGCCAAGGGGCAGGCGGTTTCGGCTATGGCTACACCTTC.

CDR3 coding DNA: TGTGCCAGCAGCCACAACACCGGGGAGCTGTTTTTT. Translated, it gives CASSHNTGELFF. The chain recombines TRBV7-9 with TRBJ2-2; no reliable D call. CDR3 size: 12 residues. V lost 5 bases and J 2 bases, leaving 3 bases between the germline ends. Germline-derived CDR1 and CDR2 are SEHNR and FQNEAQ (reference sequence).

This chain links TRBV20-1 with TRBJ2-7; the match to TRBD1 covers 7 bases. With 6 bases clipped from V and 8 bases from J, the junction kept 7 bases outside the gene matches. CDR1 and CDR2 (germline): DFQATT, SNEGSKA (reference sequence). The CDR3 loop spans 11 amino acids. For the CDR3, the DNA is TGCAGTGCCGGCCCAGGGGGTAAGCAGTACTTC. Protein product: CSAGPGGKQYF.

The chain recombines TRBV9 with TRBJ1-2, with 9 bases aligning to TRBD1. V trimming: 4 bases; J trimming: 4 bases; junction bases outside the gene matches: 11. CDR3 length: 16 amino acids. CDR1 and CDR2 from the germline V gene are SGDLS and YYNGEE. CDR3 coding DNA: TGTGCCAGCAGCTCCCCGTCCGGGACAGGGACCTATGGCTACACCTTC. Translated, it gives CASSSPSGTGTYGYTF. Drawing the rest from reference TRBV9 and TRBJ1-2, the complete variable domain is DSGVTQTPKHLITATGQRVTLRCSPRSGDLSVYWYQQSLDQGLQFLIQYYNGEERAKGNILERFSAQQFPDLHSELNLSSLELGDSALYFCASSSPSGTGTYGYTFGSGTRLTVV.

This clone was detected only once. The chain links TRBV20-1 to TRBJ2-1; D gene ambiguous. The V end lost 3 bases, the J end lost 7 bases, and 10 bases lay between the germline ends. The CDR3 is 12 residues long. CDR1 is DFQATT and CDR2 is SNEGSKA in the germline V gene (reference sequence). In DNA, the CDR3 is TGCAGTGCTAGTGCAGGTTGGAATGAGCAGTTCTTC. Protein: CSASAGWNEQFF.

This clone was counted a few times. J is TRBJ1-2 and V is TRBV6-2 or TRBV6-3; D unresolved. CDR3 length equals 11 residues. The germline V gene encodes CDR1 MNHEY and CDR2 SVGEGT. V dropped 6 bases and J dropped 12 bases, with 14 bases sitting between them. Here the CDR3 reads CASSQDMFHTF. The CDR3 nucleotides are TGTGCCAGCAGCCAAGACATGTTCCACACCTTC.

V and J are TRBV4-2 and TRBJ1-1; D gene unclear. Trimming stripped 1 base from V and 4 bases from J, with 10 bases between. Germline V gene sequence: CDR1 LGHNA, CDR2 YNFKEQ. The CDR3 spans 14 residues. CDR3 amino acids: CASSQVLWGTEAFF. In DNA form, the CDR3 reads TGTGCCAGCAGCCAAGTTCTGTGGGGCACTGAAGCTTTCTTT.